This passage covers 23 T cell receptor beta chains from one sample sequenced in a study of CD8 T cells in ankylosing spondylitis. Findings and caveats of the study: Ankylosing spondylitis blood appeared to carry a characteristic TCR beta motif of several highly homologous variants.

One entry per CDR3 protein results from TCRdb running MiXCR on the 5' RACE reads. The data show fewer than 400,000 distinct CDR3 sequences, about a fifth seen once. Antigens for these TCRs are unknown. The sequencing sample was made of blood, either unsorted or a sorted T cell fraction (not recorded which). These receptor sequences come from a male donor with ankylosing spondylitis.

The chain uses TRBV5-1 and TRBJ2-7, with 7 bases identical to TRBD1. Trimming removed 0 bases from V and 1 base from J; junction bases left unmatched: 4. Germline CDR1 reads SGHRS; CDR2 reads YFSETQ. This CDR3 spans 15 amino acids. CDR3: CASSLDPGQSYEQYF. In nucleotides, the CDR3 is TGCGCCAGCAGCTTGGACCCGGGACAGTCCTACGAGCAGTACTTC. Together with reference TRBV5-1 and TRBJ2-7, the CDR3 gives the full variable domain: KAGVTQTPRYLIKTRGQQVTLSCSPISGHRSVSWYQQTPGQGLQFLFEYFSETQRNKGNFPGRFSGRQFSNSRSEMNVSTLELGDSALYLCASSLDPGQSYEQYFGPGTRLTVT.

The V and J genes are TRBV12-3 or TRBV12-4 and TRBJ2-1; 7 nucleotides match TRBD2. The CDR3 has 15 residues. V was pared by 0 bases and J by 6 bases, with 5 bases of the junction left unmatched. The CDR3 sequence is CASSLARDYFNEQFF. The CDR3 DNA reads as TGTGCCAGCAGTTTAGCCCGGGACTACTTCAATGAGCAGTTCTTC.

This clonotype was seen only a few times. The chain couples TRBV10-3 to TRBJ2-6; D possibly corresponds to TRBD1 (6 bases). The germline gives CDR1 ENHRY, CDR2 SYGVKD. The CDR3 length is 17 residues. The V end was cut by 5 bases, the J end by 0 bases, with 14 bases between. The CDR3 protein is CAISSRQVYSGANVLTF. In DNA, the CDR3 is TGTGCCATCAGTTCAAGACAGGTGTACTCTGGGGCCAACGTCCTGACTTTC.

At least ten counts were recorded for this clonotype. The J gene is TRBJ1-5, the V gene TRBV20-1; tentatively, D is TRBD1 (5 bases). The CDR3 has 11 amino acids. Trimming shortened V by 7 bases and J by 9 bases, and 13 bases separated the two germline ends. Germline assignment: CDR1 DFQATT and CDR2 SNEGSKA (reference sequence). CDR3 bases: TGCAGTGGGGGGGGTGATGGGCCCCAGCATTTT. This sequence encodes CSGGGDGPQHF.

The chain carries TRBV7-9 and TRBJ2-1; D possibly corresponds to TRBD2 (6 bases). This CDR3 contains 13 residues. The V gene lost 5 bases and the J gene lost 10 bases, with 15 bases spanning the gap. CDR1 is SEHNR and CDR2 is FQNEAQ in the germline V gene (reference sequence). CDR3 protein: CASSGVRGGEQFF. In DNA form, the CDR3 reads TGTGCCAGCAGCGGGGTAAGGGGAGGAGAGCAGTTCTTC.

At least ten counts were recorded for this clonotype. The chain carries TRBV6-2 or TRBV6-3 and TRBJ2-1; 11 bases line up with TRBD2. The germline V gene has CDR1 MNHEY and CDR2 SVGEGT. This CDR3 is 13 amino acids long. After removal of 9 bases from V and 9 bases from J, the junction contained 7 bases not matched to a gene. The CDR3 is CASSGRAWGEQFF. The CDR3 bases are TGTGCCAGTAGCGGGAGGGCCTGGGGTGAGCAGTTCTTC.

In this sample, this clonotype turned up a few times. The V call is TRBV14, the J call TRBJ2-5, with a possible D match to TRBD2 (5 bases). Germline CDR1 and CDR2: SGHDN and FVKESK. Trimming removed 3 bases at V and 5 bases at J, with 19 bases between. The CDR3 sequence is 16 residues long. The CDR3 sequence is CASSHRSGWYMETQYF. The CDR3 DNA is TGTGCCAGCAGCCACCGGTCGGGGTGGTATATGGAGACCCAGTACTTC.

The table lists this clonotype with a few counts. The chain joins TRBV5-1 to TRBJ2-6, with D possibly called TRBD1 or TRBD2 (6 bases each). The CDR3 runs 17 residues. V shed 2 bases and J shed 2 bases, with 14 bases lying between them. Germline values: CDR1 SGHRS, CDR2 YFSETQ. The CDR3 spells CASSLFPRGAGANVLTF. The CDR3 DNA reads TGCGCCAGCAGCTTATTTCCGAGGGGGGCTGGGGCCAACGTCCTGACTTTC.

The sample holds a few counts of this clonotype. Written as DNA, the CDR3 is TGTGCCAGCAGCCTCCATAGCGGGAGTTCCTACAATGAGCAGTTCTTC. Translated: CASSLHSGSSYNEQFF. The chain joins TRBV7-3 to TRBJ2-1; the match to TRBD2 covers 9 bases. Germline CDR1 and CDR2: SGHTA and FQGTGA. V lost 5 bases, J lost 1 base, and 6 bases stayed unmatched. The CDR3 is 16 amino acids.

The chain employs TRBV14 and TRBJ2-7; D remains unclear. V lost 1 base to trimming and J lost 2 bases, with 9 bases between them. Germline CDR1 and CDR2: SGHDN and FVKESK. The CDR3 contains 14 residues. The DNA of the CDR3 is TGTGCCAGCAGCCAAGTGTTGATTCCCTACGAGCAGTACTTC. This translates into CASSQVLIPYEQYF.

The chain carries TRBV5-1 and TRBJ2-4; D might be TRBD1 or TRBD2, each matching 5 bases. The V gene lost 4 bases and the J gene lost 7 bases, with 15 bases spanning the gap. This CDR3 has 14 amino acids. CDR1 and CDR2 (germline): SGHRS, YFSETQ. CDR3 bases: TGCGCCAGCAGCCCAGATGAGGGGCCGAACATTCAGTACTTC. Translated: CASSPDEGPNIQYF.

This clonotype was found a few times. This chain uses TRBV18 with TRBJ1-5; D is unresolved. CDR1 and CDR2 (germline): KGHSH, LQKENI. V lost 3 bases, J lost 1 base, and 13 bases lay in between. The CDR3 runs to 16 residues. The CDR3 loop is CASSPRWAGSNQPQHF. CDR3 DNA: TGTGCCAGCTCACCTCGGTGGGCTGGAAGCAATCAGCCCCAGCATTTT. Based on the CDR3 plus reference TRBV18 and TRBJ1-5, the full variable domain is NAGVMQNPRHLVRRRGQEARLRCSPMKGHSHVYWYRQLPEEGLKFMVYLQKENIIDESGMPKERFSAEFPKEGPSILRIQQVVRGDSAAYFCASSPRWAGSNQPQHFGDGTRLSIL.

Only one count was recorded for this clonotype. V usage is TRBV6-1 and J usage is TRBJ1-4, with no clear D. CDR3 length: 16 residues. V gave up 4 bases and J gave up 0 bases, with 12 bases separating them. From germline, CDR1 is MNHNS and CDR2 SASEGT. The CDR3 loop is CASSVQPVATNEKLFF. CDR3 bases: TGTGCCAGCAGTGTCCAGCCGGTTGCAACTAATGAAAAACTGTTTTTT.

This clonotype was seen ten or more times. The chain combines TRBV29-1 with TRBJ1-2; D unclear. CDR1 SQVTM and CDR2 ANQGSEA come from the germline V gene. Trimming cost V 0 bases and J 4 bases, with 15 bases left between them. The CDR3 totals 15 residues. In DNA, the CDR3 is TGCAGCGTTGAAGATTCTGATTTCCCTATCTATGGCTACACCTTC. Amino acids: CSVEDSDFPIYGYTF. Supplemented by reference TRBV29-1 and TRBJ1-2, the full variable domain reads SAVISQKPSRDICQRGTSLTIQCQVDSQVTMMFWYRQQPGQSLTLIATANQGSEATYESGFVIDKFPISRPNLTFSTLTVSNMSPEDSSIYLCSVEDSDFPIYGYTFGSGTRLTVV.

The chain links TRBV5-1 to TRBJ2-5; possible D gene TRBD1, 6 bases. CDR3 length: 14 amino acids. The V gene lost 0 bases and the J gene lost 2 bases, with 8 bases spanning the gap. Germline values: CDR1 SGHRS, CDR2 YFSETQ. In nucleotides, the CDR3 is TGCGCCAGCAGCTTGGCCGGACAGCAAGAGACCCAGTACTTC. Translated, it gives CASSLAGQQETQYF.

This rearrangement joins TRBV30 to TRBJ2-7; D not resolved. CDR3 size: 12 residues. Looked up from germline, CDR1 is GTSNPN and CDR2 is SVGIG (reference sequence). V was trimmed by 5 bases and J by 7 bases, leaving 15 bases between them. Here the CDR3 reads CAWGRSVGEQYF. The CDR3 DNA reads TGTGCCTGGGGCCGCTCCGTGGGTGAGCAGTACTTC.

V usage is TRBV15 and J usage is TRBJ2-7; D is possibly TRBD1 or TRBD2 (5 bases each). Germline V gene data show CDR1 as LNHNV and CDR2 as YYDKDF (reference sequence). The V and J ends lost 7 bases and 4 bases respectively, with 17 bases between them. The CDR3 runs to 14 residues. In DNA, the CDR3 is TGTGCCACCAACTCCGGGACGAGTAGGTACGAGCAGTACTTC. Protein product: CATNSGTSRYEQYF.

This clonotype was observed a few times. The V and J genes are TRBV7-2 and TRBJ2-3; no firm D call. From germline, CDR1 is SGHTA and CDR2 FQGNSA. This CDR3 comprises 14 residues. The V gene lost 5 bases and the J gene lost 0 bases, with 9 bases spanning the gap. This CDR3 reads CASSPMISTDTQYF. In DNA, the CDR3 is TGTGCCAGCAGCCCAATGATTAGCACAGATACGCAGTATTTT.

In regard to this clonotype: One end of the junction varies from germline; a read error may be responsible. The genes are TRBV7-7 and TRBJ2-2; possibly TRBD1 for D (6 bases). This CDR3 has 16 residues. From germline, CDR1 is SSHAT and CDR2 FNYEAQ (reference sequence). In DNA, the CDR3 is TGTGCTAGCAGCTCCGCCCCTAGAGGGGGCACCGGGGAGCTGTTTTTT. This encodes CASSSAPRGGTGELFF.

The chain is built from TRBV5-1 and TRBJ2-4; 8 bases are shared with TRBD1. CDR1 and CDR2 from the germline V gene are SGHRS and YFSETQ. The CDR3 runs 14 residues. After removal of 4 bases from V and 8 bases from J, the junction contained 8 bases not matched to a gene. CDR3 region: CASSQKTGVDIQYF. CDR3 sequence (DNA): TGCGCCAGCAGCCAAAAGACAGGGGTGGACATTCAGTACTTC.

This clonotype was observed a few times. The chain recombines TRBV11-2 with TRBJ2-1, with 9 bases matching TRBD2. Germline V gene data show CDR1 as SGHAT and CDR2 as FQNNGV. This CDR3 has 15 amino acids. V shed 5 bases, J shed 4 bases, and the junction held 6 bases outside the gene matches. CDR3 in amino acids: CASSPLSGSYNEQFF. DNA for the CDR3: TGTGCCAGCAGCCCCCTTAGCGGGAGTTACAATGAGCAGTTCTTC.

There are a few counts of this clonotype. At one end the junction does not follow the germline gene, possibly because of a read error. The chain uses TRBV7-2 and TRBJ2-1; 7 bases map to TRBD2. CDR1 SGHTA and CDR2 FQGNSA come from the germline V gene. The CDR3 totals 13 residues. The CDR3 protein is CASSPRLQRETPF. The CDR3 DNA is TGTGCCAGCAGTCCAAGACTACAGCGGGAAACCCCCTTC.

As DNA, the CDR3 is TGTGCCACCAGGGGGCGATTCCAATTTTCTGGCTACACCTTC. Translation gives CATRGRFQFSGYTF. The chain employs TRBV24-1 and TRBJ1-2; weak D call: TRBD1 (5 bases). V was shortened by 7 bases and J by 7 bases, with 18 bases between the two germline ends. Germline values: CDR1 KGHDR, CDR2 SFDVKD. The CDR3 loop spans 14 amino acids.